The TCR beta chain described here comes from a study of blood T cells in healthy people across ages. Germline assignment: CDR1 SGHTA and CDR2 FQGTGA. CDR3 size: 15 residues. Trimming removed 5 bases at V and 7 bases at J, with 17 bases between. A second 7 to 11 cycle PCR used barcoded and J-beta primers. TCRdb reanalysed the 5' RACE reads using MiXCR and keeps one entry per CDR3 protein. The table has around 1,500,000 distinct CDR3 sequences, about 28% seen once. This clonotype was detected a few times. Sequencing used blood. The chain recombines TRBV7-3 with TRBJ2-2, with D uncertain. This TCR came from a woman aged 30 to 39 in good health. CDR3 loop: CASSPLSMGSGELFF. CDR3 DNA sequence: TGTGCCAGCAGCCCACTCTCCATGGGCAGCGGGGAGCTGTTTTTT.